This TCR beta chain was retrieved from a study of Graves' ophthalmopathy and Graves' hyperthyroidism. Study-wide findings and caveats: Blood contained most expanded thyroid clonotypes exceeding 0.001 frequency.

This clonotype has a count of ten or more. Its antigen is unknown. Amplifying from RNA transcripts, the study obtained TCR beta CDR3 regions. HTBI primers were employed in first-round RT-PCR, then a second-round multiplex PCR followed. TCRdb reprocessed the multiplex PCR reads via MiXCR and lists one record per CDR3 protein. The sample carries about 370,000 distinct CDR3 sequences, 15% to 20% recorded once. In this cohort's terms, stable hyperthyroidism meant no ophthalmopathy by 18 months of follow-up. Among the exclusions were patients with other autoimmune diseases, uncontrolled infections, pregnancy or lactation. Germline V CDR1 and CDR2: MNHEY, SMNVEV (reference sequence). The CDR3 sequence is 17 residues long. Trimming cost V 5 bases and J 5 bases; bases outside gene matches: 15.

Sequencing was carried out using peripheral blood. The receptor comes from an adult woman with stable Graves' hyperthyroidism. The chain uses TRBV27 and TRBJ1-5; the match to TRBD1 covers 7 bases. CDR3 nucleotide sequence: TGTGCCAGCAGTCCCCTCCCCCGGGACAGAATCGATCAGCCCCAGCATTTT. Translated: CASSPLPRDRIDQPQHF.